The 8 T cell receptor beta chains reported below all come from one sample, sequenced in a study of T cells in Graves' hyperthyroidism and ophthalmopathy. From RNA transcripts, TCR beta CDR3 regions were amplified. HTBI primers were used for first-round RT-PCR of the TCR CDR3. From the multiplex PCR reads, TCRdb called clonotypes with MiXCR, one entry per CDR3 protein. In the table there are approximately 590,000 distinct CDR3 sequences, 15% to 18% of which are singletons. Sample: blood. Every receptor here comes from a woman aged 25 to 39 with Graves' hyperthyroidism.

The table lists this clonotype with many counts. The chain links TRBV7-9 to TRBJ2-1, with D unclear. Looked up from germline, CDR1 is SEHNR and CDR2 is FQNEAQ (reference sequence). This CDR3 has 18 amino acids. V gave up 2 bases and J gave up 7 bases, with 24 bases separating them. The CDR3 coding sequence is TGTGCCAGCAGCTTAAAGTGGTTCGGGCAAAGCTGGCGTAATGAGCAGTTCTTC. Its translation is CASSLKWFGQSWRNEQFF.

V gene TRBV10-2 combines with J gene TRBJ2-3; tentative D call: TRBD2 (6 bases). From germline, CDR1 is WSHSY and CDR2 SAAADI. This CDR3 is 17 amino acids long. The V and J ends lost 3 bases and 3 bases respectively, with 19 bases between them. CDR3 in DNA: TGCGCCAGCAGTGAATTCCGGGACTCCCGCGGGACAGATACGCAGTATTTT. Translating it yields CASSEFRDSRGTDTQYF.

The chain recombines TRBV24-1 with TRBJ2-2; 7 bases map to TRBD2. Germline values: CDR1 KGHDR, CDR2 SFDVKD. The CDR3 is 14 amino acids. V lost 11 bases and J lost 1; bases outside the gene matches: 6. CDR3 in amino acids: CAIMGGGNTGELFF. The CDR3 DNA sequence: TGTGCCATCATGGGCGGGGGGAACACCGGGGAGCTGTTTTTT.

J is TRBJ1-4 and V is TRBV19; D not resolved. V dropped 0 bases and J dropped 8 bases, with 13 bases sitting between them. The germline gives CDR1 LNHDA, CDR2 SQIVND (reference sequence). CDR3 length: 15 amino acids. For the CDR3, the DNA is TGTGCCAGTAGTATAGATTTGGCAGCGCACGAAAAACTGTTTTTT. It yields the protein CASSIDLAAHEKLFF.

Many counts were recorded for this clonotype. The chain carries TRBV11-2 and TRBJ1-1, with TRBD1 identical over 7 bases. There are 13 residues in the CDR3. Germline loops: CDR1 SGHAT, CDR2 FQNNGV. V trimming: 1 base; J trimming: 11 bases; junction bases outside the gene matches: 7. The DNA of the CDR3 is TGTGCCAGCAGCTTAGGCGAGGGGGCGCGGGCTTTCTTT. Translated, it gives CASSLGEGARAFF.

The sample holds many counts of this clonotype. The V and J genes are TRBV20-1 and TRBJ1-1; a weak D match, TRBD1 (5 bases). This CDR3 is built from 16 residues. Trimming removed 1 base at V and 1 base at J, with 16 bases between. Germline values: CDR1 DFQATT, CDR2 SNEGSKA (reference sequence). CDR3: CSARAPGRQPNTEAFF. In nucleotides, the CDR3 is TGCAGTGCTAGAGCACCAGGCAGACAGCCGAACACTGAAGCTTTCTTT.

This clonotype came up many times. The rearrangement uses TRBV20-1 and TRBJ2-7, with TRBD1 identical over 8 bases. The CDR3 extends over 15 amino acids. Germline-derived CDR1 and CDR2 are DFQATT and SNEGSKA (reference sequence). Germline trimming cut 3 bases from V and 0 bases from J; bases unmatched to any gene: 7. The CDR3 bases are TGCAGTGCTAGTTCGGCAGGGGGCACCTCCTACGAGCAGTACTTC. Translating gives CSASSAGGTSYEQYF.

The chain combines TRBV27 with TRBJ1-2; D remains unclear. There are 18 residues in the CDR3. Between the trimmed V and J ends, which lost 4 bases and 5 bases, there was a span of 26 bases. Germline V gives CDR1 MNHEY, CDR2 SMNVEV (reference sequence). The CDR3 DNA is TGTGCCAGCAGTTCAAATATTTGGGGAGGTAGGGTCGGATATGGCTACACCTTC. It yields the protein CASSSNIWGGRVGYGYTF.